This entry lists 10 T cell receptor beta chains sequenced from one sample in a study of beta chain features in type 1 diabetes. The investigators reverse transcribed all of the isolated RNA, so they sequenced expressed TCRB transcripts. The repertoire was sequenced with immunoSEQ multiplex PCR; TCRdb's copy has only in-frame clones and lacks some. The repertoire holds around 500,000 clones, with over 9.5% as singletons. Sequenced sample: naive CD4+ T cells from blood. These receptors all stem from a woman aged 18 to 35 in good health.

The V gene is TRBV29-1, the J gene TRBJ2-7; D is tentatively TRBD1 or TRBD2 (5 bases each). The CDR3 has 14 residues. V lost 7 bases to trimming and J lost 6 bases, with 22 bases between them. CDR1 SQVTM and CDR2 ANQGSEA come from the germline V gene. In DNA, the CDR3 is TGCAGCGGTGCTCGAGGGAGTGGGGCCCTCGAGCAGTACTTC. This translates into CSGARGSGALEQYF.

The V call is TRBV10-3, the J call TRBJ2-4, with D unclear. From germline, CDR1 is ENHRY and CDR2 SYGVKD. This CDR3 has 14 amino acids. V was pared by 8 bases and J by 0 bases, with 11 bases between. In DNA form, the CDR3 reads TGTGCCATCTCCGGAGACCTAGCCAAAAACATTCAGTACTTC. Its translation: CAISGDLAKNIQYF.

There are a few counts of this clone. The chain employs TRBV4-1 and TRBJ2-2, with D tentatively TRBD2 (6 bases). The CDR3 runs 14 residues. The V end lost 2 bases, the J end lost 7 bases, and 11 bases lay between the germline ends. In germline, CDR1 is MGHRA, CDR2 YSYEKL. CDR3 nucleotide sequence: TGCGCCAGCAGCCAATGGGACTGGGACGGGGAGCTGTTTTTT. This codes for CASSQWDWDGELFF.

The rearrangement links TRBV5-4 to TRBJ1-2; the match to TRBD1 covers 7 bases. The CDR3 spans 14 residues. V gave up 3 bases and J gave up 8 bases; unmatched junction bases: 10. Germline CDR1 SGHNT, CDR2 YYREEE (reference sequence). The DNA of the CDR3 is TGTGCCAGCAGCTCGGTTAAGACAGGGCTCGGCTACACCTTC. Its translation is CASSSVKTGLGYTF.

This clone was seen more than once but under ten times. The chain carries TRBV5-6 and TRBJ2-5, with TRBD2 matching 9 bases. The CDR3 spans 17 residues. Per germline, CDR1 SGHDT and CDR2 YYEEEE. V gave up 4 bases and J gave up 1 base; unmatched junction bases: 11. The CDR3 loop reads CASSLAQLAGRQETQYF. For the CDR3, the DNA is TGTGCCAGCAGCCTCGCCCAACTAGCGGGTCGCCAAGAGACCCAGTACTTC.

This clone was seen only a few times. Other DNA sequences from this sample encode an identical CDR3 as well. The J gene is TRBJ2-5, the V gene TRBV7-2; 7 nucleotides match TRBD2. The CDR3 extends over 15 amino acids. V lost 0 bases to trimming and J lost 5 bases; unmatched junction nucleotides: 6. The germline CDR1 and CDR2 sequences are SGHTA and FQGNSA. CDR3 DNA: TGTGCCAGCAGCTTAGCGGGGAGGGTACGGGAGACCCAGTACTTC. Its protein product is CASSLAGRVRETQYF.

This CDR3 is CASTRAGSTDTQYF. The DNA of the CDR3 is TGTGCCAGCACTCGGGCCGGAAGCACAGATACGCAGTATTTT. V and J are TRBV2 and TRBJ2-3; the D is unclear. With 7 bases removed from V and 0 bases from J, the gap between germline ends came to 11 bases. In germline, CDR1 is SNHLY, CDR2 FYNNEI. CDR3 length: 14 residues.

This clone has a handful of counts. The gene calls are TRBV28 and TRBJ1-4, with 7 positions matching TRBD1. CDR3 length: 16 residues. In germline, CDR1 is MDHEN, CDR2 SYDVKM. After removal of 6 bases from V and 0 bases from J, the junction contained 7 bases not matched to a gene. Here the CDR3 DNA reads TGTGCCAGCAGCAGACGGACAGGCGCAACTAATGAAAAACTGTTTTTT. Its protein is CASSRRTGATNEKLFF.

This clone has only a few counts. This chain uses TRBV4-1 with TRBJ2-1, with 9 bases matching TRBD2. The J segment lost 10 bases and the V segment lost 1 base, leaving 8 bases of the junction unmatched. Germline lookup yields CDR1 MGHRA and CDR2 YSYEKL. CDR3 length: 15 residues. CDR3 nucleotide sequence: TGCGCCAGCAGCCAAGGGAGACTAGCGGTTGGGGAGCAGTTCTTC. Translated: CASSQGRLAVGEQFF.

There are a few counts of this clone. The chain uses TRBV28 and TRBJ1-2; TRBD1 matches at 11 bases. The germline gives CDR1 MDHEN, CDR2 SYDVKM. The CDR3 runs 14 residues. V shed 7 bases and J 7 bases; nucleotides not matched to a gene: 8. CDR3 DNA sequence: TGTGCCAGCATCTACGGACAGGGGGCAGGTGGCTACACCTTC. Its translation is CASIYGQGAGGYTF.